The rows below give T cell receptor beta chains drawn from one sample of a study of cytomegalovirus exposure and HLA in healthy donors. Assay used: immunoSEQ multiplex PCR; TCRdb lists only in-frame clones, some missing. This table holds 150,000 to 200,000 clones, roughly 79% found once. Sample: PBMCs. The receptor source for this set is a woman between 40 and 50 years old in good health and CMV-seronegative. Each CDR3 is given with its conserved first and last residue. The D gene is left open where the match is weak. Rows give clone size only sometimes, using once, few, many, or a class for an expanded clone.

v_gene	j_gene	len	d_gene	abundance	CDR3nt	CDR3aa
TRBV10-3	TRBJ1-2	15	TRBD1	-	TGTGCCATCAGCCTTGGACAGGGAGGGAACTATGGCTACACCTTC	CAISLGQGGNYGYTF
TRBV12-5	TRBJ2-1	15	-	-	TGTGCTAGTGCCCTGGGAGCGAGTACCTACAATGAGCAGTTCTTC	CASALGASTYNEQFF
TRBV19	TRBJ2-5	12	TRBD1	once	TGTGCCAGTGGGACAGGGGGGGAGACCCAGTACTTC	CASGTGGETQYF
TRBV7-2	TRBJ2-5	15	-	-	TGTGCCAGCAGCTTAAGTTCTACAGGGAAAGAGACCCAGTACTTC	CASSLSSTGKETQYF
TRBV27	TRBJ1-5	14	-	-	TGTGCCAGCAGTTTATGGGCAGACAATCAGCCCCAGCATTTT	CASSLWADNQPQHF
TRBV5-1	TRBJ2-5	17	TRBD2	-	TGCGCCAGCAGCTTGGGGACTAGCGGGAGCCTCCAAGAGACCCAGTACTTC	CASSLGTSGSLQETQYF
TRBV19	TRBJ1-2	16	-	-	TGTGCCAGTAGTATAGTGTTCGTAGCAGCGAACTATGGCTACACCTTC	CASSIVFVAANYGYTF
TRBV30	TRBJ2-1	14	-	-	TGTGCCTCGGGGGGCCTTAGCTCCTACAATGAGCAGTTCTTC	CASGGLSSYNEQFF
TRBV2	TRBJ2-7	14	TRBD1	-	TGTGCCAGCAGGGGTACAGGGGGTTTGGGCGAGCAGTACTTC	CASRGTGGLGEQYF
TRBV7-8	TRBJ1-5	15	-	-	TGTGCCAGCAGCTTAGATCGGGTGGTAAATCAGCCCCAGCATTTT	CASSLDRVVNQPQHF
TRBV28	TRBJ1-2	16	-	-	TGTGCCAGCAGTGGGGTACTAGGACAGTCTTACTATGGCTACACCTTC	CASSGVLGQSYYGYTF
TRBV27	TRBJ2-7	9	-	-	TGTGCCACCCTCTACGAGCAGTACTTC	CATLYEQYF
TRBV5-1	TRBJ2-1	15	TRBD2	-	TGCGCCAGCACTTCAGTAGCGGGAGGCACCAATGAGCAGTTCTTC	CASTSVAGGTNEQFF
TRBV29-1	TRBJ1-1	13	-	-	TGCAGCGGTGTGGGGCAGAAGAACACTGAAGCTTTCTTT	CSGVGQKNTEAFF
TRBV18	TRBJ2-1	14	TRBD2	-	TGTGCCAGCTCACAGCGGGAGGGCCAGAATGAGCAGTTCTTC	CASSQREGQNEQFF
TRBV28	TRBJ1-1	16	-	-	TGTGCCAGTGTCCCCGCAACGGGACAACTTAACACTGAAGCTTTCTTT	CASVPATGQLNTEAFF
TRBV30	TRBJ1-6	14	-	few	TGTGCCTGGACTCTGAAGGGGAACAGTTCACCCCTCCACTTT	CAWTLKGNSSPLHF
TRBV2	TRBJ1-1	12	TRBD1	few	TGTGCCATCCTCCAGGGGGCTTTAGGCGCGTTCTTT	CAILQGALGAFF
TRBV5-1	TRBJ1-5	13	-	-	TGCGCCAGCAGCCAGGGTCCCAATCAGCCCCAGCATTTT	CASSQGPNQPQHF
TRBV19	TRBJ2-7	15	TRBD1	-	TGTGCCAGTAGTATGGGACAGGACGAAAGGTACGAGCAGTACTTC	CASSMGQDERYEQYF
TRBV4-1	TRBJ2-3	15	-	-	TGCGCCAGCAGCCAAGAGAATCACGGCACAGATATGCAGTATTTT	CASSQENHGTDMQYF
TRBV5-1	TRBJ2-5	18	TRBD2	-	TGCGCCAGCAGCTTGGCCGGGACTAGCGGGATCATCCAAGAGACCCAGTACTTC	CASSLAGTSGIIQETQYF
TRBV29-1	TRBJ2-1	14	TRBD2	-	TGCAGCATAGCGGGAGGGCCACGGGGGAATGAGCAGTTCTTC	CSIAGGPRGNEQFF
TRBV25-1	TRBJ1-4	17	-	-	TGTGCCAGCAGTGTGGGGGGGTTGGACAGCAGGAATGAAAAACTGTTTTTT	CASSVGGLDSRNEKLFF
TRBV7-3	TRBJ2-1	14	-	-	TGTGCCAGCAGCTTAATGGTCGGGAACAATGAGCAGTTCTTC	CASSLMVGNNEQFF
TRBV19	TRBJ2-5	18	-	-	TGTGCCAGTAGTCCTGGAGACGTACTACCGATACACCAAGAGACCCAGTACTTC	CASSPGDVLPIHQETQYF
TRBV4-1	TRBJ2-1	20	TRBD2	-	TGCGCCAGCAGCCAAGATCCCCAACGACTAGCGGGAGGGAAATACAATGAGCAGTTCTTC	CASSQDPQRLAGGKYNEQFF
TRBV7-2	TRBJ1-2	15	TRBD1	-	TGTGCCAGCAGCGAAGGGACAGGAAGTAACTATGGCTACACCTTC	CASSEGTGSNYGYTF
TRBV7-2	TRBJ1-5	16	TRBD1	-	TGTGCCAGCAGCCCCTCACAGGGGGCTAGCAATCAGCCCCAGCATTTT	CASSPSQGASNQPQHF
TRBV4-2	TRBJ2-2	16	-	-	TGTGCCAGCAGCCAAGATGCTACCTCGATCACCGGGGAGCTGTTTTTT	CASSQDATSITGELFF
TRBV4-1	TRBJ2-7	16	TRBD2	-	TGCGCCAGCAGCCAAACGACTAGCGGCAAGGCCTACGAGCAGTACTTC	CASSQTTSGKAYEQYF
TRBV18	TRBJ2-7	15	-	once	TGTGCCAGCTCACCAGGGGCTAGTCTGCTCTACGAGCAGTACTTC	CASSPGASLLYEQYF
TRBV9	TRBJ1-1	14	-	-	TGTGCCAGCAGCGTAGAGGGGGGGAGGACTGAAGCTTTCTTT	CASSVEGGRTEAFF
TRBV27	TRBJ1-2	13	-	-	TGTGCCAGCAGTTTGTATCCTAACTATGGCTACACCTTC	CASSLYPNYGYTF
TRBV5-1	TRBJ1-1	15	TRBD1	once	TGCGCCAGCAGCCTAAGACAGGGGAGGGGTACTGAAGCTTTCTTT	CASSLRQGRGTEAFF